This TCR beta chain was identified during a study of T cells in Graves' hyperthyroidism and ophthalmopathy. The CDR3 regions of TCR beta were amplified from RNA transcripts. The TCR CDR3 was amplified in a first-round RT-PCR using the HTBI primer set. TCRdb re-analysed the multiplex PCR reads in MiXCR, keeping a single row per CDR3 protein. The sample records approximately 870,000 distinct CDR3 sequences, 35% to 40% being singletons. Clinicians diagnosed patients from clinical symptoms, serum thyroxine and TRAb, thyroid ultrasound and orbital computed tomography. Germline V gene sequence: CDR1 SEHNR, CDR2 FQNEAQ (reference sequence). Trimming took 7 bases from V and 11 from J; bases not matched to a gene: 6. The CDR3 is 13 residues long.

The clonotype was recovered from a young man with Graves' hyperthyroidism. The sample comprised blood. The gene calls are TRBV7-9 and TRBJ2-6, with 9 nucleotides matching TRBD1. CDR3 amino acids: CASIGTGSYVLTF. CDR3 DNA: TGTGCCAGCATCGGGACAGGGTCCTACGTCCTGACTTTC.